These 32 T cell receptor beta chains were sequenced from one sample in a study of blood T cell repertoires in COVID-19. The table came from immunoSEQ multiplex PCR; TCRdb's copy has only in-frame clones and leaves some out. The sample consists of almost 55,000 clones, roughly 84% of them appearing once. The sequenced sample consisted of peripheral blood. These receptors originate from a man between 50 and 59 years old with active COVID-19.

This chain connects TRBV28 to TRBJ1-5; a weak D match, TRBD1 (5 bases). The germline V gene encodes CDR1 MDHEN and CDR2 SYDVKM. The V end was cut by 5 bases, the J end by 3 bases, with 8 bases between. This CDR3 is built from 13 residues. CDR3 region: CASSPTANQPQHF. CDR3 nucleotide sequence: TGTGCCAGCAGTCCGACAGCCAATCAGCCCCAGCATTTT.

The chain joins TRBV2 to TRBJ2-7; 8 bases fit TRBD2. V trimming: 3 bases; J trimming: 4 bases; junction bases outside the gene matches: 5. The CDR3 contains 14 residues. Germline-derived CDR1 and CDR2 are SNHLY and FYNNEI. The CDR3 loop is CASSDLAGEYEQYF. CDR3 nucleotides: TGTGCCAGCAGTGACCTAGCGGGCGAATACGAGCAGTACTTC.

A single count supports this clone. The CDR3 coding sequence is TGTGCCAGCAGAGAGGACAGGGGACTGTACGAGCAGTACTTC. Translation gives CASREDRGLYEQYF. The chain couples TRBV2 to TRBJ2-7; TRBD1 matches 9 bases. The CDR3 length is 14 residues. V lost 6 bases, J lost 4 bases, and 7 bases stayed unmatched. The germline gives CDR1 SNHLY, CDR2 FYNNEI. Based on the CDR3 plus reference TRBV2 and TRBJ2-7, the full variable domain is EPEVTQTPSHQVTQMGQEVILRCVPISNHLYFYWYRQILGQKVEFLVSFYNNEISEKSEIFDDQFSVERPDGSNFTLKIRSTKLEDSAMYFCASREDRGLYEQYFGPGTRLTVT.

The chain uses TRBV6-1 and TRBJ1-2; D gene uncertain. The V end lost 1 base, the J end lost 4 bases, and 13 bases lay between the germline ends. The CDR3 spans 15 residues. Germline V gives CDR1 MNHNS, CDR2 SASEGT. The CDR3 sequence is CASSEGGESSYGYTF. The CDR3 DNA reads TGTGCCAGCAGTGAAGGCGGGGAATCCTCCTATGGCTACACCTTC.

This clone was seen a single time. This rearrangement joins TRBV7-2 to TRBJ2-7; TRBD2 matches at 10 bases. CDR3 length: 14 amino acids. From germline, CDR1 is SGHTA and CDR2 FQGNSA. Trimming removed 6 bases from V and 3 bases from J; junction bases left unmatched: 5. CDR3 region: CASSHLAGVYEQYF. CDR3 in DNA: TGTGCCAGCAGTCATCTAGCGGGAGTCTACGAGCAGTACTTC.

The J gene is TRBJ1-2, the V gene TRBV27, with TRBD1 matching 7 bases. Germline V gene data show CDR1 as MNHEY and CDR2 as SMNVEV (reference sequence). CDR3 length equals 15 residues. J gave up 5 bases and V 2 bases, and 8 bases lay outside the gene matches. The CDR3 sequence is CASSLGTGARYGYTF. CDR3 DNA: TGTGCCAGCAGTTTAGGAACAGGGGCCCGATATGGCTACACCTTC.

The chain has TRBV24-1 and TRBJ1-1, with a tentative D call TRBD1 (5 bases). The CDR3 covers 16 residues. V lost 3 bases, J lost 10 bases, and 23 bases lay in between. The germline V gene has CDR1 KGHDR and CDR2 SFDVKD. The CDR3 coding sequence is TGTGCCACCAGTGATGGGGACTCCCCGGGAACCTCTCGAGCTTTCTTT. Its translation: CATSDGDSPGTSRAFF.

The chain employs TRBV28 and TRBJ1-2; possibly TRBD1 for D (6 bases). Trimming took off 6 bases at V and 1 base at J, with 24 bases between the two ends. From germline, CDR1 is MDHEN and CDR2 SYDVKM. This CDR3 region has 18 residues. The DNA for the CDR3 is TGTGCCAGCAGCCCCCTTCGAGGCAGGGGAACTCTTAACTATGGCTACACCTTC. Its protein is CASSPLRGRGTLNYGYTF.

This clone was counted once. This rearrangement joins TRBV12-5 to TRBJ2-2; 15 bases match TRBD2. There are 17 residues in the CDR3. Germline CDR1 reads LGHNT; CDR2 reads FRNRAP. Trimming removed 6 bases from V and 4 bases from J; junction bases left unmatched: 6. This chain's CDR3 is CASGEGLAGGPTGELFF. CDR3 nucleotides: TGTGCTAGTGGGGAGGGACTAGCGGGAGGACCCACCGGGGAGCTGTTTTTT.

The chain couples TRBV15 to TRBJ1-4; no clear D gene. The germline V gene has CDR1 LNHNV and CDR2 YYDKDF (reference sequence). This CDR3 region has 15 residues. V shed 3 bases and J shed 5 bases, with 13 bases lying between them. CDR3 sequence: CATSRARRENEKLFF. Written as DNA, the CDR3 is TGTGCCACCAGCAGGGCCAGGAGGGAGAATGAAAAACTGTTTTTT. Full variable domain (remainder filled in from reference TRBV15 and TRBJ1-4): DAMVIQNPRYQVTQFGKPVTLSCSQTLNHNVMYWYQQKSSQAPKLLFHYYDKDFNNEADTPDNFQSRRPNTSFCFLDIRSPGLGDTAMYLCATSRARRENEKLFFGSGTQLSVL.

The chain recombines TRBV19 with TRBJ2-3; no definite D call. V lost 8 bases to trimming and J lost 3 bases, with 15 bases between them. Germline lookup yields CDR1 LNHDA and CDR2 SQIVND (reference sequence). The CDR3 runs 14 residues. The CDR3 nucleotides are TGTGCCAGTTCTGGCCTAGGTCTTACAGATACGCAGTATTTT. It is translated as CASSGLGLTDTQYF. Supplemented by reference TRBV19 and TRBJ2-3, the full variable domain reads DGGITQSPKYLFRKEGQNVTLSCEQNLNHDAMYWYRQDPGQGLRLIYYSQIVNDFQKGDIAEGYSVSREKKESFPLTVTSAQKNPTAFYLCASSGLGLTDTQYFGPGTRLTVL.

This clone has a handful of counts. This rearrangement joins TRBV27 to TRBJ2-1, with 11 bases that match TRBD2. The CDR3 has 15 residues. CDR1 is MNHEY, CDR2 SMNVEV, per germline (reference sequence). V shed 4 bases, J shed 10 bases, and the junction held 9 bases outside the gene matches. CDR3 nucleotides: TGTGCCAGCAGTTCAGGACTAGCGGGTATCGGAGAGCAGTTCTTC. Translating it yields CASSSGLAGIGEQFF.

The sample holds a few counts of this clone. This chain connects TRBV7-9 to TRBJ1-4, with no clear D. V was cut by 3 bases and J by 10 bases, with 18 bases left in between. This CDR3 spans 15 amino acids. CDR1 and CDR2 from the germline V gene are SEHNR and FQNEAQ (reference sequence). The CDR3 loop is CASSFLGEGFGKLFF. The CDR3, as DNA: TGTGCCAGCAGCTTCCTAGGAGAGGGTTTCGGAAAACTGTTTTTT. The full variable domain, with the rest looked up from reference TRBV7-9 and TRBJ1-4, is DTGVSQNPRHKITKRGQNVTFRCDPISEHNRLYWYRQTLGQGPEFLTYFQNEAQLEKSRLLSDRFSAERPKGSFSTLEIQRTEQGDSAMYLCASSFLGEGFGKLFFGSGTQLSVL.

The rearrangement joins TRBV4-2 to TRBJ1-2; tentative D call: TRBD1 (5 bases). This CDR3 has 15 residues. Trimming stripped 0 bases from V and 8 bases from J, with 16 bases between. Germline CDR1 reads LGHNA; CDR2 reads YNFKEQ. This CDR3 is CASSQDVGFSGGYTF. The CDR3 DNA reads TGTGCCAGCAGCCAAGACGTAGGGTTCTCAGGGGGCTACACCTTC.

The V call is TRBV20-1, the J call TRBJ1-3; D is uncertain. Trimming stripped 3 bases from V and 1 base from J, with 7 bases between. The CDR3 totals 13 residues. CDR1 is DFQATT, CDR2 SNEGSKA, per germline (reference sequence). The CDR3 sequence is CSASGGSGNTIYF. CDR3 nucleotide sequence: TGCAGTGCTAGTGGAGGTTCTGGAAACACCATATATTTT.

J is TRBJ2-7 and V is TRBV11-1; a weak D match, TRBD1 (5 bases). The CDR3 has 16 amino acids. The germline V gene encodes CDR1 SGHAT and CDR2 FQDESV (reference sequence). V lost 3 bases to trimming and J lost 3 bases, with 18 bases between them. The CDR3 DNA reads TGTGCCAGCAGCTTTCCTCTAACCGAAGGGGACTACGAGCAGTACTTC. It specifies CASSFPLTEGDYEQYF.

This chain links TRBV19 with TRBJ1-2; 8 bases are a match to TRBD1. Germline-derived CDR1 and CDR2 are LNHDA and SQIVND (reference sequence). The V and J ends lost 6 bases and 2 bases, in that order; junction bases with no gene match: 5. The CDR3 consists of 14 residues. The chain's CDR3 is CASRKDRGNYGYTF. The CDR3 nucleotides are TGTGCCAGTAGGAAAGACAGGGGAAACTATGGCTACACCTTC.

The V gene is TRBV24-1, the J gene TRBJ2-3, with TRBD2 matching over 10 bases. The V segment lost 1 base and the J segment 0 bases; nucleotides outside the gene matches: 3. Germline loops: CDR1 KGHDR, CDR2 SFDVKD. The CDR3 runs 17 residues. DNA for the CDR3: TGTGCCACCAGTGATTTAACTAGCGGGACTAGCACAGATACGCAGTATTTT. Translated: CATSDLTSGTSTDTQYF.

The chain is built from TRBV7-2 and TRBJ2-7; TRBD2 is a possible D gene (6 bases). V gave up 0 bases and J gave up 1 base, with 13 bases separating them. The CDR3 is made up of 16 amino acids. In germline, CDR1 is SGHTA, CDR2 FQGNSA. The CDR3: CASSLALGTASYEQYF. The CDR3 DNA follows: TGTGCCAGCAGCTTAGCCCTCGGGACTGCATCCTACGAGCAGTACTTC.

CDR3 sequence: CASREDRVSEAFF. CDR3 bases: TGTGCCAGCAGGGAAGACAGGGTGTCTGAAGCTTTCTTT. The genes are TRBV7-8 and TRBJ1-1; 7 bases agree with TRBD1. Germline trimming cut 6 bases from V and 6 bases from J; bases unmatched to any gene: 7. CDR1 SGHVS and CDR2 FQNEAQ come from the germline V gene. The CDR3 has 13 amino acids.

CDR3 DNA: TGTGCCAGCAGTGCGACACCCGGGACTAGGACCCCAGGGCAGTACTTC. Protein product: CASSATPGTRTPGQYF. The J gene is TRBJ2-7, the V gene TRBV28; 8 bases align to TRBD2. After removal of 5 bases from V and 9 bases from J, the junction contained 18 bases not matched to a gene. Germline CDR1 MDHEN, CDR2 SYDVKM. This CDR3 spans 16 amino acids.

J is TRBJ2-2 and V is TRBV18; weak D call: TRBD1 (5 bases). V was pared by 4 bases and J by 1 base, with 7 bases between. Germline CDR1 KGHSH, CDR2 LQKENI. The CDR3 runs to 14 residues. The CDR3 DNA reads TGTGCCAGCTCACTAGGACAGAACACCGGGGAGCTGTTTTTT. This gives the protein CASSLGQNTGELFF. The variable domain in full, with the rest retrieved from reference TRBV18 and TRBJ2-2, is NAGVMQNPRHLVRRRGQEARLRCSPMKGHSHVYWYRQLPEEGLKFMVYLQKENIIDESGMPKERFSAEFPKEGPSILRIQQVVRGDSAAYFCASSLGQNTGELFFGEGSRLTVL.

The CDR3 DNA follows: TGTGCCAGCTCACCGCTTCAGGGGGACACTGAAGCTTTCTTT. Its protein product is CASSPLQGDTEAFF. The gene calls are TRBV18 and TRBJ1-1; 7 positions match TRBD1. Germline CDR1 is KGHSH and CDR2 is LQKENI. This CDR3 is built from 14 residues. The V segment lost 3 bases and the J segment 3 bases; nucleotides outside the gene matches: 4.

This rearrangement joins TRBV4-2 to TRBJ1-6, with D unresolved. The V gene's germline CDR1 is LGHNA and CDR2 YNFKEQ. Trimming shortened V by 1 base and J by 13 bases, and 14 bases separated the two germline ends. This CDR3 is 14 amino acids long. CDR3 coding DNA: TGTGCCAGCAGCCAAGGAGGTGCGGTGTCGCCCCTCCACTTT. Translation gives CASSQGGAVSPLHF.

This chain links TRBV2 with TRBJ1-5; D gene uncertain. Trimming left V 0 bases short and J 4 bases short, with 7 bases between. The CDR3 extends over 14 amino acids. Per germline, CDR1 SNHLY and CDR2 FYNNEI. The CDR3 spells CASSEAGLNQPQHF. CDR3 DNA sequence: TGTGCCAGCAGTGAAGCAGGACTTAATCAGCCCCAGCATTTT.

The V and J genes are TRBV6-5 and TRBJ2-1, with TRBD1 identical over 7 bases. The V gene's germline CDR1 is MNHEY and CDR2 SVGAGI. This CDR3 comprises 15 residues. V shed 4 bases, J shed 4 bases, and the junction held 7 bases outside the gene matches. Here the CDR3 reads CASSSTGQQYNEQFF. CDR3 nucleotides: TGTGCCAGCAGTTCGACGGGACAGCAGTACAATGAGCAGTTCTTC.

CDR3 protein: CASSSRTSGTTYNEQFF. CDR3 coding DNA: TGCGCCAGCAGCTCACGGACTAGCGGGACGACCTACAATGAGCAGTTCTTC. This chain joins TRBV5-1 and TRBJ2-1; 12 bases map to TRBD2. V gave up 3 bases and J gave up 2 bases; unmatched junction bases: 6. Germline values: CDR1 SGHRS, CDR2 YFSETQ. The CDR3 runs 17 residues.

The chain links TRBV3-1 (or the pseudogene TRBV3-2) to TRBJ1-2, with D perhaps matching TRBD1 (5 bases). Germline V gene data show CDR1 as LGHDT and CDR2 as YNNKEL (reference sequence). V was pared by 1 base and J by 8 bases, with 11 bases between. The CDR3 has 13 amino acids. The CDR3 region is CASSQVEAGGYTF. CDR3 nucleotide sequence: TGTGCCAGCAGCCAAGTAGAAGCAGGGGGCTACACCTTC.

The chain joins TRBV5-1 to TRBJ2-7; 8 nucleotides match TRBD2. Germline-derived CDR1 and CDR2 are SGHRS and YFSETQ. V shed 2 bases, J shed 0 bases, and the junction held 4 bases outside the gene matches. The CDR3 contains 15 residues. CDR3 DNA sequence: TGCGCCAGCAGCTTCGGAAGCGGGAGCTCCTACGAGCAGTACTTC. Encoded protein: CASSFGSGSSYEQYF. The full variable domain, with the rest looked up from reference TRBV5-1 and TRBJ2-7, is KAGVTQTPRYLIKTRGQQVTLSCSPISGHRSVSWYQQTPGQGLQFLFEYFSETQRNKGNFPGRFSGRQFSNSRSEMNVSTLELGDSALYLCASSFGSGSSYEQYFGPGTRLTVT.

This clone was seen a single time. The V call is TRBV6-2 or TRBV6-3, the J call TRBJ1-6; D unclear. V was clipped by 2 bases and J by 6 bases, with 8 bases between them. Germline assignment: CDR1 MNHEY and CDR2 SVGEGT. The CDR3 is 14 residues long. CDR3 DNA: TGTGCCAGCAGTTACGAGAGGATTAATTCACCCCTCCACTTT. Translated, it gives CASSYERINSPLHF.

This rearrangement joins TRBV2 to TRBJ1-5; 9 bases are a match to TRBD1. J lost 4 bases, V lost 4 bases, and 5 bases had no gene match. The CDR3 is 15 residues long. Germline CDR1 and CDR2: SNHLY and FYNNEI. In DNA, the CDR3 is TGTGCCAGCAGTGTCTGGGACAGGGTAAATCAGCCCCAGCATTTT. It specifies CASSVWDRVNQPQHF.

The count of this clone is one. This chain connects TRBV6-5 to TRBJ2-7, with a possible D match to TRBD1 (6 bases). Germline CDR1 and CDR2: MNHEY and SVGAGI. Between the trimmed V and J ends, which lost 5 bases and 4 bases, there was a span of 15 bases. This CDR3 comprises 14 residues. The chain's CDR3 is CASSPQGFGYEQYF. The CDR3 bases are TGTGCCAGCAGTCCTCAGGGGTTTGGGTACGAGCAGTACTTC.